The source of this T cell receptor (beta chain) is a study of blood T cell repertoires in COVID-19. The data were produced by immunoSEQ multiplex PCR, yet TCRdb's version contains in-frame clones alone and is incomplete. The table shows some 89,000 clones, with approximately 90% occurring only once. Per germline, CDR1 SNHLY and CDR2 FYNNEI. The V end lost 7 bases, the J end lost 5 bases, and 20 bases lay between the germline ends. The CDR3 runs 15 residues. The source of this sequence is a man between 60 and 75 years old with acute or convalescent COVID-19. Source material: peripheral blood. The chain couples TRBV2 to TRBJ1-1; tentative D call: TRBD1 (6 bases). The CDR3 bases are TGTGCCAGCACCCTTAGTCGGGGGGCATTGACTGAAGCTTTCTTT. This codes for CASTLSRGALTEAFF.